This T cell receptor beta chain was sequenced for a study of blood T cell repertoires in COVID-19. The CDR3 runs 13 residues. Germline V gene sequence: CDR1 MNHEY, CDR2 SVGAGI. Trimming stripped 4 bases from V and 8 bases from J, with 14 bases between. Data came from immunoSEQ multiplex PCR; TCRdb stores just in-frame clones and leaves some out. The repertoire holds a few hundred thousand clones, around 90% seen once, with 0.6% in the top ten. The sequencing input was PBMCs or T cells enriched from blood (not recorded which). This chain links TRBV6-5 with TRBJ1-2; D is undetermined. This sequence originates from a man younger than 35 who had recovered from COVID-19. CDR3 DNA: TGTGCCAGCAGTTCGTCGGACTCGACGGGCTACACCTTC. Protein: CASSSSDSTGYTF.